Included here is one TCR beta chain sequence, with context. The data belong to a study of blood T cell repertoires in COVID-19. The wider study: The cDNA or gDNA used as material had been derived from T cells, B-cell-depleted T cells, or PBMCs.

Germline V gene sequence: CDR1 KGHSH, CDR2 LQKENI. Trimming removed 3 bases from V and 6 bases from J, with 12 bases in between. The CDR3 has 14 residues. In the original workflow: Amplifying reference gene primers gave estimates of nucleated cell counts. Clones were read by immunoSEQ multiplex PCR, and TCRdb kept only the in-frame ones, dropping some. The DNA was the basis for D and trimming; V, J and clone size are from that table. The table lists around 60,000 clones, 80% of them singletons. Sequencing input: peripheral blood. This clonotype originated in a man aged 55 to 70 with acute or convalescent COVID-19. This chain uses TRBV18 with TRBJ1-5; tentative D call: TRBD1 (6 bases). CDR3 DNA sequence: TGTGCCAGCTCACCCTTACAGGGTTTTCAGCCCCAGCATTTT. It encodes CASSPLQGFQPQHF.